The 21 T cell receptor beta chains below were found in one sample sequenced in a study of CD8 T cells in ankylosing spondylitis. MiXCR, applied by TCRdb to the 5' RACE reads, yields one record per CDR3 protein. The sample gives 250,000 to 300,000 distinct CDR3 sequences, 20% of which show up once; roughly 7.3% is in the top ten. Sequencing was carried out using blood, either unsorted or a sorted T cell fraction (not recorded which). The receptors stem from a male donor with ankylosing spondylitis or in good health (not recorded which).

The chain links TRBV5-1 to TRBJ2-1, with TRBD1 as a possible D gene (6 bases). CDR3 length equals 14 residues. V gave up 0 bases and J gave up 6 bases, with 10 bases separating them. CDR1 SGHRS and CDR2 YFSETQ come from the germline V gene. CDR3 in DNA: TGCGCCAGCAGCTTGGAAAGGGACACCAATGAGCAGTTCTTC. Encoded protein: CASSLERDTNEQFF.

The genes are TRBV29-1 and TRBJ2-4, with 7 bases matching TRBD1. With V trimmed by 6 bases and J by 0 bases, 8 bases remained unmatched. Per germline, CDR1 SQVTM and CDR2 ANQGSEA. The CDR3 length is 15 residues. The CDR3 protein is CSVRGQDLAKNIQYF. The CDR3 region has the DNA TGCAGCGTCCGAGGACAGGATTTAGCCAAAAACATTCAGTACTTC.

This clonotype was detected ten times or more. CDR3 in amino acids: CATSDWPDDTQYF. CDR3 nucleotides: TGTGCCACCAGTGATTGGCCGGACGATACGCAGTATTTT. This rearrangement joins TRBV24-1 to TRBJ2-3; D remains ambiguous. This CDR3 has 13 amino acids. Trimming cost V 2 bases and J 6 bases, with 8 bases left between them. The germline gives CDR1 KGHDR, CDR2 SFDVKD.

In its sample, this clonotype was seen many times. This sequence joins TRBV5-1 and TRBJ2-1, with D possibly being TRBD2 (5 bases). Germline values: CDR1 SGHRS, CDR2 YFSETQ. This CDR3 spans 14 amino acids. Trimming removed 0 bases at V and 10 bases at J, with 14 bases between. The CDR3 bases are TGCGCCAGCAGCTTGGCCGTGACTACCGGGGAGCAGTTCTTC. Protein product: CASSLAVTTGEQFF.

This clonotype was seen repeatedly, ten times or more. The chain combines TRBV12-3 or TRBV12-4 with TRBJ2-2, with D perhaps TRBD2 (6 bases). V shed 5 bases and J shed 7 bases, with 17 bases lying between them. CDR3 size: 15 residues. The DNA of the CDR3 is TGTGCCAGCAGTCCCCGACTAGGGACCCTCGGGGAGCTGTTTTTT. Its protein product is CASSPRLGTLGELFF.

This clonotype has more than one count but fewer than ten. The V and J genes are TRBV5-1 and TRBJ2-1, with D hard to call. The CDR3 length is 14 residues. Deletions cut 0 bases from V and 7 bases from J, with 11 bases between. Germline V gives CDR1 SGHRS, CDR2 YFSETQ. The CDR3 is CASSLGVQHNEQFF. CDR3 coding DNA: TGCGCCAGCAGCTTGGGTGTTCAACATAATGAGCAGTTCTTC.

This clonotype has just a few counts. CDR3 bases: TGTGCCAGCAGACTCTACAATGAGCAGTTCTTC. The encoded protein is CASRLYNEQFF. The chain recombines TRBV25-1 with TRBJ2-1; D unclear. V shed 6 bases and J shed 3 bases, with 3 bases lying between them. Germline V gene sequence: CDR1 MGHDK, CDR2 SYGVNS. The CDR3 totals 11 residues. The full variable domain, with the rest looked up from reference TRBV25-1 and TRBJ2-1, is EADIYQTPRYLVIGTGKKITLECSQTMGHDKMYWYQQDPGMELHLIHYSYGVNSTEKGDLSSESTVSRIRTEHFPLTLESARPSHTSQYLCASRLYNEQFFGPGTRLTVL.

This clonotype was seen only a few times. This sequence joins TRBV12-3 or TRBV12-4 and TRBJ2-4; D is undetermined. Trimming took off 1 base at V and 1 base at J, with 11 bases between the two ends. The CDR3 consists of 16 residues. DNA of the CDR3: TGTGCCAGCAGTTTAGGGCTAGGAGTGGCCAAAAACATTCAGTACTTC. It translates to CASSLGLGVAKNIQYF.

This clonotype was detected once. A read error may be the cause here, since a much bigger clone is one base away. This chain uses TRBV6-1 with TRBJ2-7; 11 nucleotides line up with TRBD1. Per the germline V gene, CDR1 is MNHNS and CDR2 is SASEGT. CDR3 length equals 16 residues. CDR3 in amino acids: CACSRKPGQGAYEQYV. In nucleotides, the CDR3 is TGTGCCTGCAGCCGAAAACCGGGACAGGGGGCCTACGAGCAGTACGTC.

This clonotype was seen more than once but under ten times. This chain links TRBV11-2 with TRBJ1-1; 9 nucleotides match TRBD1. This CDR3 is built from 16 residues. The germline V gene encodes CDR1 SGHAT and CDR2 FQNNGV. J gave up 0 bases and V 5 bases, and 7 bases lay outside the gene matches. For the CDR3, the DNA is TGTGCCAGCAGCCTTGGACAGGGGATTATGAACACTGAAGCTTTCTTT. The encoded protein is CASSLGQGIMNTEAFF.

The V gene is TRBV10-2, the J gene TRBJ2-1; TRBD2 matches at 7 bases. CDR3 size: 14 residues. Germline loops: CDR1 WSHSY, CDR2 SAAADI. V was pared by 2 bases and J by 9 bases, with 7 bases of the junction left unmatched. This CDR3 reads CASSEVLGRGEQFF. The DNA of the CDR3 is TGCGCCAGCAGTGAGGTGTTAGGGAGGGGTGAGCAGTTCTTC.

The rearrangement uses TRBV25-1 and TRBJ1-2; tentative D call: TRBD1 (6 bases). Germline V CDR1 and CDR2: MGHDK, SYGVNS. This CDR3 region has 13 residues. The germline V and J ends were trimmed by 3 bases and 3 bases, with 8 bases remaining between them. The CDR3 protein is CASSETGYYGYTF. The CDR3 DNA follows: TGTGCCAGCAGTGAGACAGGTTACTATGGCTACACCTTC.

The CDR3: CASGPVAIIYNEQFF. The CDR3 nucleotides are TGTGCCAGCGGGCCAGTGGCGATAATATACAATGAGCAGTTCTTC. This chain joins TRBV27 and TRBJ2-1; D gene unclear. This CDR3 is 15 amino acids long. V lost 8 bases, J lost 4 bases, and 18 bases lay in between. Germline V CDR1 and CDR2: MNHEY, SMNVEV (reference sequence).

This clonotype was counted ten times or more. The rearrangement links TRBV20-1 to TRBJ2-1; 9 bases fit TRBD2. J lost 5 bases, V lost 5 bases, and 10 bases had no gene match. This CDR3 has 15 amino acids. The germline V gene encodes CDR1 DFQATT and CDR2 SNEGSKA (reference sequence). CDR3 residues: CSAVSSGSFDNEQFF. The CDR3 DNA reads TGCAGTGCTGTCAGTAGCGGGAGCTTCGACAATGAGCAGTTCTTC.

The V gene is TRBV3-1, the J gene TRBJ2-3, with 8 positions matching TRBD2. Germline V CDR1 and CDR2: LGHDT, YNNKEL (reference sequence). The CDR3 consists of 17 residues. The trim removed 6 bases at V and 0 bases at J, leaving 11 bases unmatched. The CDR3 DNA reads TGTGCCAGCAGTCCTTCGGATCGCGGGGGGAGCACAGATACGCAGTATTTT. Amino acids: CASSPSDRGGSTDTQYF.

At least ten counts were recorded for this clonotype. This chain links TRBV5-1 with TRBJ2-2, with D perhaps matching TRBD1 or TRBD2 (5 bases each). Germline CDR1 reads SGHRS; CDR2 reads YFSETQ. This CDR3 spans 18 amino acids. Deletions cut 4 bases from V and 4 bases from J, with 23 bases between. The CDR3 DNA sequence: TGCGCCAGCAGCCCCGGCCCATTTTCGGGGCCGAGCACCGGGGAGCTGTTTTTT. Translation: CASSPGPFSGPSTGELFF.

The chain carries TRBV24-1 and TRBJ2-3; 7 bases agree with TRBD1. V lost 9 bases and J lost 2; bases outside the gene matches: 4. The CDR3 contains 13 residues. Germline CDR1 KGHDR, CDR2 SFDVKD. The DNA for the CDR3 is TGTGCCACCGGACAGGTTAACACAGATACGCAGTATTTT. Its protein product is CATGQVNTDTQYF.

The chain combines TRBV12-3 or TRBV12-4 with TRBJ1-5; 9 bases match TRBD1. The CDR3 contains 15 residues. The V and J ends lost 3 bases and 3 bases, in that order; junction bases with no gene match: 3. The DNA of the CDR3 is TGTGCCAGCAGTTTTAGGGACAGGGCCAATCAGCCCCAGCATTTT. Amino acids: CASSFRDRANQPQHF.

This clonotype has just a few counts. J is TRBJ2-1 and V is TRBV5-1; D is perhaps TRBD1 (5 bases). CDR1 SGHRS and CDR2 YFSETQ come from the germline V gene. The CDR3 is 13 amino acids. V was cut by 0 bases and J by 9 bases, with 10 bases left in between. The CDR3 DNA follows: TGCGCCAGCAGCTTGGCCGCTGGGGCTGAGCAGTTCTTC. It yields the protein CASSLAAGAEQFF.

The chain recombines TRBV6-1 with TRBJ2-5; D is undetermined. The germline CDR1 and CDR2 sequences are MNHNS and SASEGT. The CDR3 is 16 residues long. The V end was cut by 6 bases, the J end by 5 bases, with 22 bases between. The CDR3 bases are TGTGCCAGCAGAAAAGGCCAGGAAACCCTGAGGGAGACCCAGTACTTC. Translating it yields CASRKGQETLRETQYF.

This sequence joins TRBV14 and TRBJ1-6; D call uncertain. Germline-derived CDR1 and CDR2 are SGHDN and FVKESK. V was pared by 3 bases and J by 7 bases, with 10 bases between. This CDR3 has 14 residues. CDR3 residues: CASSQVAWNSPLHF. CDR3 nucleotide sequence: TGTGCCAGCAGCCAGGTGGCCTGGAATTCACCCCTCCACTTT.